These 31 T cell receptor beta chains were sequenced from one sample in a study of blood T cells in healthy people across ages. The second PCR ran about 6 to 12 cycles with a sample-barcoded 5' primer and J-beta primers. From the 5' RACE reads, TCRdb called clonotypes with MiXCR, one entry per CDR3 protein. The table records 450,000 to 700,000 distinct CDR3 sequences, 25% to 30% of them present only once. Sequenced sample: blood. These receptors came from a woman in her 70s in good health.

This clonotype appeared many times. A junction end diverges from the germline sequence, so it may reflect a read error. The CDR3 nucleotides read TGTGCCAGCAGCCAGGGTAACTATGGCTACACCTTC. Its translation: CASSQGNYGYTF. This chain links TRBV4-1 with TRBJ1-2; D might be TRBD1 (5 bases). Germline CDR1 reads MGHRA; CDR2 reads YSYEKL. This CDR3 has 12 amino acids.

The V and J genes are TRBV19 and TRBJ1-5, with 7 bases lining up with TRBD1. V lost 8 bases and J lost 6; bases outside the gene matches: 7. CDR3 length equals 13 residues. Germline V lookup: CDR1 LNHDA, CDR2 SQIVND (reference sequence). The DNA for the CDR3 is TGTGCCAGTTTGCCAGGGGGACTTCAGCCCCAGCATTTT. It yields the protein CASLPGGLQPQHF.

There are a few counts of this clonotype. V and J are TRBV6-1 and TRBJ2-5; no clear D gene. Germline V gene lookup returns CDR1 MNHNS and CDR2 SASEGT. The CDR3 covers 11 residues. V lost 6 bases and J 7 bases, leaving 9 bases between the germline ends. This CDR3 reads CASSSPVTQYF. As DNA, the CDR3 is TGTGCCAGCAGCTCACCCGTGACCCAGTACTTC.

This clonotype has at least ten counts. J is TRBJ2-5 and V is TRBV10-3; D remains ambiguous. The germline CDR1 and CDR2 sequences are ENHRY and SYGVKD. The V end lost 0 bases, the J end lost 7 bases, and 15 bases lay between the germline ends. The CDR3 is 15 residues long. Here the CDR3 reads CAISESGSEFRTQYF. CDR3 DNA sequence: TGTGCCATCAGTGAGTCGGGCTCTGAGTTCAGGACCCAGTACTTC.

This clonotype was seen only a few times. This chain uses TRBV15 with TRBJ1-2; 10 bases agree with TRBD1. V lost 4 bases and J lost 4; bases outside the gene matches: 6. Germline values: CDR1 LNHNV, CDR2 YYDKDF (reference sequence). The CDR3 extends over 15 amino acids. The DNA of the CDR3 is TGTGCCACCAGCACAGACAGGGGGCGAGGCTATGGCTACACCTTC. This translates into CATSTDRGRGYGYTF.

The chain has TRBV24-1 and TRBJ2-5; D not certain. The DNA end is more similar to TRBJ2-7, so the J call may be wrong. CDR3 length: 14 amino acids. Germline V gene sequence: CDR1 KGHDR, CDR2 SFDVKD. CDR3 in DNA: TGTGCCACCAGTGCTCCTAGAAAGGCCTACGAGCAGTACTTC. Residues: CATSAPRKAYEQYF.

This clonotype was counted a few times. This CDR3 is CASSLFSGQTNSPLHF. CDR3 DNA: TGTGCCAGCAGCTTATTTTCGGGACAGACGAATTCACCCCTCCACTTT. This rearrangement joins TRBV7-2 to TRBJ1-6; 7 bases map to TRBD1. V shed 2 bases, J shed 7 bases, and the junction held 8 bases outside the gene matches. The germline V gene has CDR1 SGHTA and CDR2 FQGNSA. The CDR3 sequence is 16 residues long.

V and J are TRBV20-1 and TRBJ2-5, with D maybe TRBD2 (6 bases). Germline assignment: CDR1 DFQATT and CDR2 SNEGSKA (reference sequence). The CDR3 has 15 residues. V lost 2 bases, J lost 5 bases, and 18 bases lay in between. CDR3 loop: CSARFLRDSGETQYF. The CDR3 DNA reads TGCAGTGCTAGATTCCTCCGGGACTCCGGGGAGACCCAGTACTTC.

In this sample, this clonotype turned up a few times. The chain joins TRBV7-2 to TRBJ2-5; maybe TRBD2 (5 bases). TRBJ2-7 matches the DNA end more closely, so the J call is doubtful. The CDR3 has 15 residues. Germline loops: CDR1 SGHTA, CDR2 FQGNSA. The DNA for the CDR3 is TGTGCCAGCAGCTTAAGCTCCAGCGGAACCTACGAGCAGTACTTC. Translating it yields CASSLSSSGTYEQYF.

This clonotype was observed a single time. The junction does not match germline at one end; this may be a read error. V gene TRBV7-2 combines with J gene TRBJ1-2; D might be TRBD1 (6 bases). Germline V gene sequence: CDR1 SGHTA, CDR2 FQGNSA. The CDR3 loop spans 13 amino acids. This CDR3 is CASTQDSHYDYTF. CDR3 coding DNA: TGTGCCAGCACCCAGGACAGCCACTATGACTACACCTTC.

This clonotype has just a few counts. The rearrangement uses TRBV14 and TRBJ2-1; D is tentatively TRBD1 or TRBD2 (5 bases each). The CDR3 is made up of 16 amino acids. Trimming shortened V by 8 bases and J by 2 bases, and 19 bases separated the two germline ends. Germline lookup yields CDR1 SGHDN and CDR2 FVKESK. The CDR3 protein is CASGKDNGAPYNEQFF. The DNA of the CDR3 is TGTGCCAGCGGCAAGGACAACGGGGCACCCTACAATGAGCAGTTCTTC.

A few counts support this clonotype. The J gene is TRBJ2-7, the V gene TRBV5-1, with D possibly matching TRBD1 (6 bases). Trimming left V 4 bases short and J 9 bases short, with 14 bases between. The germline V gene has CDR1 SGHRS and CDR2 YFSETQ. This CDR3 region has 12 residues. The CDR3 loop is CASSHDRTVQYF. The CDR3 DNA sequence: TGCGCCAGCAGCCACGACAGGACGGTGCAGTACTTC.

This clonotype was observed a few times. The V and J genes are TRBV20-1 and TRBJ1-5, with 9 bases aligning to TRBD1. V shed 4 bases and J 4 bases; nucleotides not matched to a gene: 2. Germline V gene sequence: CDR1 DFQATT, CDR2 SNEGSKA (reference sequence). The length of the CDR3 is 13 residues. The CDR3 loop reads CSATGQGNQPQHF. The CDR3 nucleotides are TGCAGTGCTACCGGACAGGGGAATCAGCCCCAGCATTTT.

The J gene is TRBJ2-5, the V gene TRBV9, with TRBD2 matching over 7 bases. Germline CDR1 SGDLS, CDR2 YYNGEE. J lost 4 bases, V lost 0 bases, and 6 bases had no gene match. CDR3 length: 15 residues. CDR3 coding DNA: TGTGCCAGCAGCGTAGAAAGCGGGGTCCGAGAGACCCAGTACTTC. Protein product: CASSVESGVRETQYF. Combining the CDR3 with reference TRBV9 and TRBJ2-5 gives the whole variable domain DSGVTQTPKHLITATGQRVTLRCSPRSGDLSVYWYQQSLDQGLQFLIQYYNGEERAKGNILERFSAQQFPDLHSELNLSSLELGDSALYFCASSVESGVRETQYFGPGTRLLVL.

V gene TRBV20-1 combines with J gene TRBJ2-2; D might be TRBD1 or TRBD2, each matching 5 bases. CDR3 length equals 14 residues. The germline CDR1 and CDR2 sequences are DFQATT and SNEGSKA (reference sequence). V lost 1 base, J lost 4 bases, and 10 bases lay in between. The CDR3 loop is CSARVPRGTGELFF. In DNA, the CDR3 is TGCAGTGCTAGAGTTCCGAGGGGCACCGGGGAGCTGTTTTTT.

V is TRBV20-1 and J is TRBJ2-3; D not certain. The CDR3 sequence is 12 residues long. The V and J ends lost 1 base and 1 base respectively, with 3 bases between them. Germline V CDR1 and CDR2: DFQATT, SNEGSKA (reference sequence). The CDR3 region has the DNA TGCAGTGCTAGAGTGGGCACAGATACGCAGTATTTT. Its protein is CSARVGTDTQYF.

The chain has TRBV30 and TRBJ2-5; no clear D. The DNA end lines up better with TRBJ2-7; the J call may be wrong. The germline V gene encodes CDR1 GTSNPN and CDR2 SVGIG (reference sequence). The CDR3 covers 12 residues. This CDR3 reads CAWSWDSYEQYF. The CDR3 nucleotides are TGTGCCTGGAGTTGGGACTCCTACGAGCAGTACTTC.

The chain employs TRBV7-2 and TRBJ2-5; 7 bases are shared with TRBD1. The J call is in doubt because the DNA end fits TRBJ2-1 better. The CDR3 spans 14 residues. CDR1 and CDR2 from the germline V gene are SGHTA and FQGNSA. The CDR3 protein is CASSSSRGHNEQFF. The CDR3, as DNA: TGTGCCAGCAGTTCCAGTAGGGGGCACAATGAGCAGTTCTTC.

Comments on this clonotype: One end of the junction varies from germline; a read error may be responsible. V usage is TRBV2 and J usage is TRBJ2-7, with 10 nucleotides matching TRBD1. CDR1 and CDR2 from the germline V gene are SNHLY and FYNNEI. The CDR3 contains 15 residues. The CDR3 bases are TGTGCCAGCAGCTACGGGACAGGGGCAGCCTACGAGCGGTACTTC. This codes for CASSYGTGAAYERYF.

Only a few counts were recorded for this clonotype. The chain combines TRBV29-1 with TRBJ2-1; 11 positions agree with TRBD2. CDR1 SQVTM and CDR2 ANQGSEA come from the germline V gene. V lost 3 bases and J lost 2; bases outside the gene matches: 6. CDR3 length equals 16 residues. This chain's CDR3 is CSVDPSSGGPYNEQFF. CDR3 DNA sequence: TGCAGCGTTGACCCATCTAGCGGGGGGCCCTACAATGAGCAGTTCTTC.

This chain joins TRBV20-1 and TRBJ1-4, with a weak D call TRBD1 (5 bases). CDR1 is DFQATT and CDR2 is SNEGSKA in the germline V gene (reference sequence). The CDR3 loop spans 13 amino acids. Deletions cut 3 bases from V and 8 bases from J, with 13 bases between. CDR3 DNA: TGCAGTGCTAGGGACACTCCAACCGAAAAACTGTTTTTT. Encoded protein: CSARDTPTEKLFF.

The rearrangement uses TRBV12-5 and TRBJ1-1; D call uncertain. The CDR3 loop spans 14 amino acids. Germline-derived CDR1 and CDR2 are LGHNT and FRNRAP. V was clipped by 3 bases and J by 2 bases, with 10 bases between them. CDR3 residues: CASGLWGFNTEAFF. The CDR3 coding sequence is TGTGCTAGTGGTTTATGGGGATTTAACACTGAAGCTTTCTTT.

This clonotype was found a few times. V is TRBV7-2 and J is TRBJ1-1; no firm D call. The CDR3 loop spans 12 amino acids. V was pared by 2 bases and J by 4 bases, with 5 bases between. Per germline, CDR1 SGHTA and CDR2 FQGNSA. The CDR3 DNA follows: TGTGCCAGCAGCTTACCGCTCACTGAAGCTTTCTTT. Protein sequence: CASSLPLTEAFF. Together with reference TRBV7-2 and TRBJ1-1, the CDR3 gives the full variable domain: GAGVSQSPSNKVTEKGKDVELRCDPISGHTALYWYRQSLGQGLEFLIYFQGNSAPDKSGLPSDRFSAERTGGSVSTLTIQRTQQEDSAVYLCASSLPLTEAFFGQGTRLTVV.

The chain carries TRBV20-1 and TRBJ1-5, with D maybe TRBD1 (6 bases). The CDR3 extends over 13 amino acids. The germline CDR1 and CDR2 sequences are DFQATT and SNEGSKA (reference sequence). V was cut by 5 bases and J by 0 bases, with 8 bases left in between. CDR3 residues: CSAGGHSNQPQHF. DNA for the CDR3: TGCAGTGCTGGGGGGCATAGCAATCAGCCCCAGCATTTT.

The table lists this clonotype with a few counts. This rearrangement joins TRBV10-3 to TRBJ2-1; TRBD2 aligns across 9 bases. Trimming at V came to 6 bases and at J to 4 bases, leaving 13 bases not matched to a gene. The CDR3 has 17 residues. Looked up from germline, CDR1 is ENHRY and CDR2 is SYGVKD. CDR3 bases: TGTGCCATCAGCGAACAGACTAGCGGCCGGTTTTACAATGAGCAGTTCTTC. It translates to CAISEQTSGRFYNEQFF.

The rearrangement links TRBV2 to TRBJ2-7; D gene ambiguous. CDR1 and CDR2 from the germline V gene are SNHLY and FYNNEI. The CDR3 runs 13 residues. V gave up 6 bases and J gave up 2 bases, with 11 bases separating them. The CDR3 DNA follows: TGTGCCAGCAGGGGCATAGCTACCTACGAGCAGTACTTC. Translation: CASRGIATYEQYF. The whole variable domain, remainder taken from reference TRBV2 and TRBJ2-7, is EPEVTQTPSHQVTQMGQEVILRCVPISNHLYFYWYRQILGQKVEFLVSFYNNEISEKSEIFDDQFSVERPDGSNFTLKIRSTKLEDSAMYFCASRGIATYEQYFGPGTRLTVT.

The rearrangement links TRBV3-1 to TRBJ2-1, with 8 bases identical to TRBD2. The J call may be incorrect, as the DNA end agrees better with TRBJ2-7. The CDR3 extends over 15 amino acids. Germline V gene sequence: CDR1 LGHDT, CDR2 YNNKEL (reference sequence). CDR3 sequence reads: CASSETSGGSYEQYF. In nucleotides, the CDR3 is TGTGCCAGCAGCGAAACCAGCGGGGGATCGTACGAGCAGTACTTC.

This rearrangement joins TRBV9 to TRBJ2-7, with 8 bases lining up with TRBD1. Per germline, CDR1 SGDLS and CDR2 YYNGEE. V shed 0 bases, J shed 6 bases, and the junction held 8 bases outside the gene matches. This CDR3 is 15 amino acids long. CDR3 loop: CASSVVGTGESEQYF. The CDR3, as DNA: TGTGCCAGCAGCGTAGTGGGGACAGGCGAGTCCGAGCAGTACTTC.

This chain links TRBV2 with TRBJ2-3; 11 bases match TRBD1. This CDR3 has 15 residues. The V gene's germline CDR1 is SNHLY and CDR2 FYNNEI. J was trimmed by 3 bases and V by 4 bases; bases with no gene match: 3. This CDR3 is CASSAGTGGTDTQYF. The DNA of the CDR3 is TGTGCCAGCAGTGCCGGGACAGGGGGTACAGATACGCAGTATTTT.

The rearrangement joins TRBV20-1 to TRBJ1-4; D remains unclear. V was pared by 7 bases and J by 7 bases, with 13 bases between. In germline, CDR1 is DFQATT, CDR2 SNEGSKA (reference sequence). The CDR3 loop spans 12 amino acids. CDR3 nucleotide sequence: TGCAGTGGTAGGCAGCTCAGTGAAAAACTGTTTTTT. Translated: CSGRQLSEKLFF.

This clonotype has only a few counts. This chain connects TRBV7-3 to TRBJ2-1, with 9 bases that match TRBD1. Germline CDR1 is SGHTA and CDR2 is FQGTGA. After removal of 5 bases from V and 1 base from J, the junction contained 3 bases not matched to a gene. CDR3 length equals 15 residues. The CDR3 loop is CASSEQGASYNEQFF. The CDR3 coding sequence is TGTGCCAGCAGCGAACAGGGGGCGTCCTACAATGAGCAGTTCTTC.